This note documents a single T cell receptor (beta chain) sequence. This table comes from immunoSEQ multiplex PCR, and its TCRdb copy is limited to in-frame clones, with some not included. The table shows 60,000 to 70,000 clones, with just over 90% occurring only once. V was clipped by 8 bases and J by 7 bases, with 15 bases between them. The germline V gene encodes CDR1 SGHDT and CDR2 YYEEEE. The CDR3 contains 12 residues. This entry comes from a study of T cell changes during pregnancy in multiple sclerosis. The V gene is TRBV5-6, the J gene TRBJ1-1; no clear D gene. The receptor's source is a female donor with multiple sclerosis, enrolled in a pregnancy study. The sequencing here drew on peripheral blood, taken in the second trimester of pregnancy. CDR3 nucleotide sequence: TGTGCCAGTCGCACCCTAAACGGTGAAGCTTTCTTT. Its translation: CASRTLNGEAFF. Drawing the rest from reference TRBV5-6 and TRBJ1-1, the complete variable domain is DAGVTQSPTHLIKTRGQQVTLRCSPKSGHDTVSWYQQALGQGPQFIFQYYEEEERQRGNFPDRFSGHQFPNYSSELNVNALLLGDSALYLCASRTLNGEAFFGQGTRLTVV.